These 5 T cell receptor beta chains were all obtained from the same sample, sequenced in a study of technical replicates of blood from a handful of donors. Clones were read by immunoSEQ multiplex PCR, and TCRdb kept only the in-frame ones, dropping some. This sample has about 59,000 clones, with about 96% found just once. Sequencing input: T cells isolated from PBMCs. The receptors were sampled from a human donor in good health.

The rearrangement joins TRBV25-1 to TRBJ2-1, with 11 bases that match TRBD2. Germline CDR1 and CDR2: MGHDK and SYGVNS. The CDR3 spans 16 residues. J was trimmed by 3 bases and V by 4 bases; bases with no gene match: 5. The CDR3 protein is CASSAGTSGFYNEQFF. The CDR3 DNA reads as TGTGCCAGCAGTGCCGGGACTAGCGGATTCTACAATGAGCAGTTCTTC.

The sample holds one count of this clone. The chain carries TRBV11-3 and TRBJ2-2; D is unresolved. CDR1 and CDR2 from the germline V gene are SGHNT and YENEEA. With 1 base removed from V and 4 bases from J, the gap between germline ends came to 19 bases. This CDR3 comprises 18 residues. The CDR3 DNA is TGTGCCAGCAGCTTAGTATCCGGGTACCATGTCGCCACCGGGGAGCTGTTTTTT. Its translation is CASSLVSGYHVATGELFF.

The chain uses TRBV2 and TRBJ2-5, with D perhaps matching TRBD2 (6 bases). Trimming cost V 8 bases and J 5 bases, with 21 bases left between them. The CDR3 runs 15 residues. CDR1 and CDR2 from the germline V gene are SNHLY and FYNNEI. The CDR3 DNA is TGTGCCAGCCTCCTGGCTAGCGTTCTGCGTGAGACCCAGTACTTC. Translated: CASLLASVLRETQYF.

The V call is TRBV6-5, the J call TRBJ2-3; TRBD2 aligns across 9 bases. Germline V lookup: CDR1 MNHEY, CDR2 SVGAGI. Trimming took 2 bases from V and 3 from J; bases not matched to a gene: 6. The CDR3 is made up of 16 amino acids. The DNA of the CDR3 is TGTGCCAGCAGTTACGCGGGCGGGGGGGGAACAGATACGCAGTATTTT. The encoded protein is CASSYAGGGGTDTQYF.

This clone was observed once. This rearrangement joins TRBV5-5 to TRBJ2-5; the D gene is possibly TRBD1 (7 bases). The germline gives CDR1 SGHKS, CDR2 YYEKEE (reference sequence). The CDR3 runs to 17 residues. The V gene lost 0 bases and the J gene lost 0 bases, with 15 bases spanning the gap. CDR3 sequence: CASSLGSGGGYQETQYF. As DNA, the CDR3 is TGTGCCAGCAGCTTGGGCTCTGGAGGGGGCTACCAAGAGACCCAGTACTTC.